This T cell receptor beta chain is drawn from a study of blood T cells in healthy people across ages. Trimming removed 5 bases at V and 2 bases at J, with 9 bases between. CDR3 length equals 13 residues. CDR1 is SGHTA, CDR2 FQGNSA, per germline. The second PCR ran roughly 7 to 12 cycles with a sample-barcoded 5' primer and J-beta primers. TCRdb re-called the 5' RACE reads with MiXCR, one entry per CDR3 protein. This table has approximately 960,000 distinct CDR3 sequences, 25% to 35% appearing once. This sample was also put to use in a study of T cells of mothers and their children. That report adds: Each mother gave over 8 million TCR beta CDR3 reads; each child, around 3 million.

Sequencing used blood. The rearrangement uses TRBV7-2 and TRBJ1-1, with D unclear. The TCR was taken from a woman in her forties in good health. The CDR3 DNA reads TGTGCCAGCAGCGGACCCCACAACACTGAAGCTTTCTTT. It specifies CASSGPHNTEAFF.